The subject of this entry is one T cell receptor beta chain. Its target is unknown. This entry is derived from a study of lymphopenia after photon versus proton radiotherapy. General study findings and limits: Photon-treated patients lost naive T cells and TCR diversity; proton-treated stayed stable. Only patients who died were analyzed for survival; proton advantage is unproven. Oligoclonal CD8+ Temra expansion after nadir drove photon patients' diversity drop.

Trimming removed 5 bases at V and 0 bases at J, with 7 bases between. CDR3 length: 13 amino acids. Germline assignment: CDR1 MDHEN and CDR2 SYDVKM. Libraries were prepared by immunoSEQ multiplex PCR; TCRdb keeps only in-frame clonotypes and omits some of them. Of 30,000 to 40,000 clones in the sample, 75% to 90% were seen once. Sample: peripheral blood, taken from a patient treated with proton-based radiotherapy. The TCR comes from a woman in her 70s with pancreatic cancer. The chain carries TRBV28 and TRBJ1-2; no definite D call. In nucleotides, the CDR3 is TGTGCCAGCAGTACGGGGACTAACTATGGCTACACCTTC. Residues: CASSTGTNYGYTF.